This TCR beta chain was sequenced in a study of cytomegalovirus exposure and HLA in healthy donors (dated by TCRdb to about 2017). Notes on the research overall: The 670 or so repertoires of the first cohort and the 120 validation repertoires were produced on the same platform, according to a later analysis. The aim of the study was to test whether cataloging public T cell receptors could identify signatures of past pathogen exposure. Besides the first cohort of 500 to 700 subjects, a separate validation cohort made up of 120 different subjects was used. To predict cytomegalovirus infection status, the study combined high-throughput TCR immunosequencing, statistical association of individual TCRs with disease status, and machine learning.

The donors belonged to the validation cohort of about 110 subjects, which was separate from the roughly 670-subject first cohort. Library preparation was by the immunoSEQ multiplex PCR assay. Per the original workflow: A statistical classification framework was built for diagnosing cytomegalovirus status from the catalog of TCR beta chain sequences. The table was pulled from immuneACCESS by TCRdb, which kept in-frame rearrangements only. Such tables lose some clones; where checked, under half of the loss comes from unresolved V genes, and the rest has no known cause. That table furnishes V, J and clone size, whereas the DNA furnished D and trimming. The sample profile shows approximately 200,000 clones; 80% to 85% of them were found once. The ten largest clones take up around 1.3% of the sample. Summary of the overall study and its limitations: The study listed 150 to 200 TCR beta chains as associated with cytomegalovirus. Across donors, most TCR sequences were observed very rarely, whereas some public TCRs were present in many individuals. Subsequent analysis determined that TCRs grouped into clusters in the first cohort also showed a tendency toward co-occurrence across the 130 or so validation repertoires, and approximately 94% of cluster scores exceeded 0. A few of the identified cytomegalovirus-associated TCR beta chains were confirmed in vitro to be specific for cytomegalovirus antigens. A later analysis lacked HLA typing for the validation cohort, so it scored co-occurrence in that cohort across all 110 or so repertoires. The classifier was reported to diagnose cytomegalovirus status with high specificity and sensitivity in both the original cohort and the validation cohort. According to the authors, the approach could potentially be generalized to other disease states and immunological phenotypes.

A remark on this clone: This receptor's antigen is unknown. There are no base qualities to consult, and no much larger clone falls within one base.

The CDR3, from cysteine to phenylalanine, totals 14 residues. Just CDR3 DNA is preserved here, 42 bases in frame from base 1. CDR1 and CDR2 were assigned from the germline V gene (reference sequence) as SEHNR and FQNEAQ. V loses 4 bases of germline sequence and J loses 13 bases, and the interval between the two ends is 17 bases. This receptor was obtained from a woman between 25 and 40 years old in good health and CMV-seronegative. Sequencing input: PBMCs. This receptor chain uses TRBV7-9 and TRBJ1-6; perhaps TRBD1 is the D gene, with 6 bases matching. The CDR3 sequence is CASSSLNRAGPLHF. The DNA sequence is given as TGTGCCAGCAGCTCCCTTAACAGGGCAGGGCCCCTCCACTTT.